The T cell receptor (beta chain) described here comes from a study of T cell repertoires in cytomegalovirus infection. The CDR3 contains 15 residues. V was trimmed by 5 bases and J by 5 bases, leaving 18 bases between them. CDR1 and CDR2 (germline): SGHTA, FQGNSA. Via MiXCR, TCRdb re-called the reads, giving one row per CDR3 protein. The sample records around 250,000 distinct CDR3 sequences, more than 15% being singletons. Whole-study results and caveats: HLA-C-restricted, CMV-specific TCR beta clonotypes were dominant ex vivo.

This clonotype was seen at least ten times. Its antigen is not identified. J is TRBJ1-1 and V is TRBV7-2, with D possibly matching TRBD1 (5 bases). The sequenced sample consisted of CD8+ T cells from PBMCs. This clonotype was sampled from a human donor in good health (CMV status not recorded). Some clones in this sample may be carry-over from other donors' samples. The chain's CDR3 is CASSLYRTLGTEAFF. In DNA form, the CDR3 reads TGTGCCAGCAGCCTATACAGGACTTTAGGGACTGAAGCTTTCTTT.